These 14 T cell receptor beta chains were all obtained from the same sample, sequenced in a study of Ad26.COV2.S vaccination and SARS-CoV-2 variants. Documented treatment: 15 to 20 received Ad26.COV2.S at low or high dose, single or two shots; about five received placebo; per-sample allocation not given. All samples were drawn on day 63, counting from the first vaccine or placebo injection. The protocol was immunoSEQ multiplex PCR, while the TCRdb copy is restricted to in-frame clones and leaves out a portion. The data show approximately 400,000 clones, 83% seen once. The sequenced sample was peripheral blood, obtained in a trial of Ad26.COV2.S vaccine versus placebo. These receptors were obtained from a person between 18 and 59 years old who received the Ad26.COV2.S COVID-19 vaccine or a placebo.

The V call is TRBV3-1 (or the pseudogene TRBV3-2), the J call TRBJ1-1; 9 nucleotides line up with TRBD1. The V segment lost 6 bases and the J segment 0 bases; nucleotides outside the gene matches: 8. The V gene's germline CDR1 is LGHDT and CDR2 YNNKEL (reference sequence). The CDR3 is 16 residues long. The CDR3 DNA sequence: TGTGCCAGCAGTTACGGGACAGGGCTTATGAACACTGAAGCTTTCTTT. Translating gives CASSYGTGLMNTEAFF.

This chain links TRBV6-5 with TRBJ1-1, with D maybe TRBD1 (6 bases). The CDR3 contains 14 residues. Germline V gives CDR1 MNHEY, CDR2 SVGAGI. Trimming took 2 bases from V and 1 from J, leaving 8 bases between them. The CDR3 sequence is CASSYRGKNTEAFF. CDR3 sequence (DNA): TGTGCCAGCAGTTACAGGGGGAAGAACACTGAAGCTTTCTTT.

V usage is TRBV18 and J usage is TRBJ1-6; no firm D call. Germline assignment: CDR1 KGHSH and CDR2 LQKENI. The CDR3 contains 16 residues. Trimming removed 3 bases from V and 2 bases from J, with 11 bases in between. This chain's CDR3 is CASSPRDETYNSPLHF. DNA for the CDR3: TGTGCCAGCTCACCCCGCGACGAGACCTATAATTCACCCCTCCACTTT.

The chain carries TRBV11-2 and TRBJ2-7; TRBD1 matches at 7 bases. The ends lost 5 bases at V and 3 bases at J; junction bases unmatched: 13. The CDR3 loop spans 16 amino acids. CDR1 and CDR2 (germline): SGHAT, FQNNGV. Here the CDR3 DNA reads TGTGCCAGCAGCAGCATACCCCGGGACAGATACTACGAGCAGTACTTC. Its translation is CASSSIPRDRYYEQYF.

The chain uses TRBV7-3 and TRBJ2-1; possibly TRBD2 for D (6 bases). Trimming cost V 2 bases and J 7 bases, with 12 bases left between them. The CDR3 is 14 residues long. The germline gives CDR1 SGHTA, CDR2 FQGTGA. The CDR3 coding sequence is TGTGCCAGCAGCTTACCGGGAGTAGTGAATGAGCAGTTCTTC. Amino acids: CASSLPGVVNEQFF.

V is TRBV7-6 and J is TRBJ2-1; TRBD2 matches at 14 bases. In germline, CDR1 is SGHVS, CDR2 FNYEAQ. The ends lost 3 bases at V and 9 bases at J; junction bases unmatched: 7. There are 16 residues in the CDR3. For the CDR3, the DNA is TGTGCCAGCAGCTTTTCTGGACTAGCGGGGGGCGGTGAGCAGTTCTTC. This gives the protein CASSFSGLAGGGEQFF.

The chain recombines TRBV12-3 or TRBV12-4 with TRBJ1-1, with 9 bases aligning to TRBD1. Trimming removed 8 bases from V and 5 bases from J; junction bases left unmatched: 6. This CDR3 is 13 amino acids long. The CDR3, as DNA: TGTGCCAGCCTAGGGACAGGGCGGACTGAAGCTTTCTTT. It codes for CASLGTGRTEAFF.

The chain joins TRBV10-1 to TRBJ2-2; 8 bases line up with TRBD2. Germline V gene data show CDR1 as WNHNN and CDR2 as SYGVQD (reference sequence). J was trimmed by 7 bases and V by 3 bases; bases with no gene match: 1. The CDR3 is 13 amino acids. In nucleotides, the CDR3 is TGCGCCAGCAGTGATACTAGCGGCGGGGAGCTGTTTTTT. This sequence encodes CASSDTSGGELFF.

The rearrangement links TRBV9 to TRBJ2-7, with a possible D match to TRBD2 (6 bases). The CDR3 is 15 amino acids. V shed 0 bases and J shed 2 bases, with 12 bases lying between them. The germline V gene has CDR1 SGDLS and CDR2 YYNGEE. The CDR3 sequence: CASSVGGTPAYEQYF. CDR3 DNA: TGTGCCAGCAGCGTAGGCGGGACTCCCGCCTACGAGCAGTACTTC.

This clone has only a few counts. This rearrangement joins TRBV7-3 to TRBJ2-1, with D perhaps matching TRBD2 (5 bases). V was trimmed by 5 bases and J by 6 bases, leaving 14 bases between them. The germline V gene encodes CDR1 SGHTA and CDR2 FQGTGA. The CDR3 contains 14 residues. CDR3 amino acids: CASSLQTAGNEQFF. For the CDR3, the DNA is TGTGCCAGCAGCCTCCAGACCGCGGGCAATGAGCAGTTCTTC.

The chain combines TRBV6-2 or TRBV6-3 with TRBJ2-5; the D is unclear. CDR1 is MNHEY, CDR2 SVGEGT, per germline. The length of the CDR3 is 13 residues. Trimming shortened V by 2 bases and J by 1 base, and 5 bases separated the two germline ends. This chain's CDR3 is CASSYGPQETQYF. In nucleotides, the CDR3 is TGTGCCAGCAGTTACGGCCCCCAAGAGACCCAGTACTTC.

This sequence joins TRBV9 and TRBJ1-2; 9 bases align to TRBD1. CDR1 is SGDLS, CDR2 YYNGEE, per germline. This CDR3 comprises 16 residues. Trimming removed 0 bases from V and 4 bases from J; junction bases left unmatched: 7. CDR3 loop: CASSVGWGTGSYGYTF. Written as DNA, the CDR3 is TGTGCCAGCAGCGTAGGGTGGGGGACAGGGAGCTATGGCTACACCTTC.

The chain recombines TRBV4-1 with TRBJ2-1; TRBD2 matches at 7 bases. V lost 11 bases, J lost 7 bases, and 14 bases stayed unmatched. Germline CDR1 and CDR2: MGHRA and YSYEKL. This CDR3 has 14 amino acids. CDR3 loop: CASRGLQQLNEQFF. CDR3 DNA: TGCGCCTCTCGGGGACTACAACAGCTGAATGAGCAGTTCTTC.

The chain couples TRBV12-3 or TRBV12-4 to TRBJ2-1; tentative D call: TRBD2 (5 bases). The V end was cut by 5 bases, the J end by 8 bases, with 13 bases between. This CDR3 contains 13 residues. The CDR3 sequence is CASSQTRIHEQFF. The DNA of the CDR3 is TGTGCCAGCAGTCAAACTAGGATCCATGAGCAGTTCTTC.